This entry concerns a single TCR beta chain. Its antigen is undetermined. The CDR3 has 15 residues. Germline V gene lookup returns CDR1 MNHNY and CDR2 SVGAGI (reference sequence). V lost 6 bases and J lost 6, with 15 bases in between. This specimen comes from a study of graft-versus-host responses after intestinal transplantation. Study information: Grafts that recipients had were multivisceral, liver-intestinal, or isolated intestinal transplants. Every recipient had anti-thymocyte globulin induction and approximately three years of tacrolimus plus steroids. General study results and limits: Analysis identified GvH clones in recipient marrow, with some appearing first in ileum or blood. Levels of circulating GvH clones at their peak were associated with early post-transplant HvG declines.

Produced via immunoSEQ multiplex PCR; TCRdb's table is partial and in-frame only. This table holds roughly 97,000 clones, approximately 92% found once. V and J are TRBV6-6 and TRBJ1-6; D perhaps matches TRBD1 (5 bases). The material was PBMCs, obtained around 68 weeks after intestinal transplant. The receptor was derived from a human patient who received an intestinal transplant, so some T cells may come from the graft donor. The CDR3 DNA reads TGTGCCAGCAGCCCAACCCAGGGTTCTAATTCACCCCTCCACTTT. Its translation: CASSPTQGSNSPLHF.